Listed here are 20 T cell receptor beta chains from one sample, sequenced in a study of T cells after yellow fever vaccination. TCRdb used MiXCR to reprocess the 5' RACE reads, holding one entry per CDR3 protein. The sample shows over 120,000 distinct CDR3 sequences, under 8% of them seen only once. The sequences come from CD4+ T cells sorted from PBMCs, collected 10 days after the yellow fever booster vaccination. The receptors shown here come from a man aged 25 to 40 who received the YFV17D yellow fever vaccine.

This clonotype was seen many times. The genes are TRBV29-1 and TRBJ2-7; 9 nucleotides align to TRBD1. V dropped 4 bases and J dropped 4; count of bases not matched to a gene: 2. The germline gives CDR1 SQVTM, CDR2 ANQGSEA. The CDR3 length is 12 residues. This CDR3 reads CSVAQGAYEQYF. CDR3 DNA: TGCAGCGTTGCACAGGGGGCATACGAGCAGTACTTC.

The chain links TRBV20-1 to TRBJ2-1; 13 bases fit TRBD2. CDR3 length: 15 amino acids. Germline-derived CDR1 and CDR2 are DFQATT and SNEGSKA (reference sequence). V lost 6 bases to trimming and J lost 4 bases; unmatched junction nucleotides: 6. CDR3 protein: CSAPRGLAGYNEQFF. As DNA, the CDR3 is TGCAGTGCCCCCCGGGGACTAGCGGGATACAATGAGCAGTTCTTC.

This clonotype has a count of ten or more. The rearrangement uses TRBV29-1 and TRBJ1-4; TRBD1 agrees at 11 bases. The CDR3 runs to 12 residues. The V gene's germline CDR1 is SQVTM and CDR2 ANQGSEA. V shed 6 bases, J shed 8 bases, and the junction held 2 bases outside the gene matches. The CDR3 bases are TGCAGCGTGGGGACAGGGGGGGAAAAACTGTTTTTT. Encoded protein: CSVGTGGEKLFF.

In this sample, this clonotype turned up many times. The chain employs TRBV7-2 and TRBJ2-7, with D perhaps being TRBD1 or TRBD2 (5 bases each). Trimming left V 5 bases short and J 2 bases short, with 10 bases between. The CDR3 length is 13 residues. Germline V gene data show CDR1 as SGHTA and CDR2 as FQGNSA. This CDR3 is CASSIGTAYEQYF. The CDR3 DNA sequence: TGTGCCAGCAGCATCGGGACCGCCTACGAGCAGTACTTC.

At least ten counts were recorded for this clonotype. The chain is built from TRBV29-1 and TRBJ2-1, with 9 bases lining up with TRBD2. The CDR3 is 14 amino acids. Germline V lookup: CDR1 SQVTM, CDR2 ANQGSEA. J gave up 5 bases and V 5 bases, and 7 bases lay outside the gene matches. This chain's CDR3 is CSVLGTSTHNEQFF. CDR3 DNA sequence: TGCAGCGTTTTAGGGACTAGCACCCACAATGAGCAGTTCTTC.

This clonotype was recorded many times. The CDR3 region has the DNA TGTGCCAGCTTGGGGGGCATCAGGGGCACTGAAGCTTTCTTT. Residues: CASLGGIRGTEAFF. This chain links TRBV18 with TRBJ1-1; perhaps TRBD1 as D (6 bases). Germline CDR1 KGHSH, CDR2 LQKENI. V was pared by 7 bases and J by 4 bases, with 16 bases between. This CDR3 comprises 14 residues.

This clonotype has only a few counts. The rearrangement joins TRBV20-1 to TRBJ2-1; D unresolved. V lost 1 base and J lost 0, with 10 bases in between. CDR1 and CDR2 (germline): DFQATT, SNEGSKA (reference sequence). This CDR3 has 15 amino acids. The CDR3 region is CSARVGKFSYNEQFF. The CDR3 DNA sequence: TGCAGTGCTAGAGTGGGGAAATTCTCCTACAATGAGCAGTTCTTC.

This clonotype was seen a few times. The J gene is TRBJ2-7, the V gene TRBV5-1; 8 bases agree with TRBD2. CDR1 is SGHRS, CDR2 YFSETQ, per germline. J was trimmed by 3 bases and V by 1 base; bases with no gene match: 6. The CDR3 is 15 amino acids. The CDR3 DNA reads as TGCGCCAGCAGCTTGACTAGCGGAGCTCTCTACGAGCAGTACTTC. It translates to CASSLTSGALYEQYF.

The V call is TRBV11-2, the J call TRBJ2-3; D unclear. The CDR3 spans 14 residues. The germline CDR1 and CDR2 sequences are SGHAT and FQNNGV. Trimming stripped 0 bases from V and 4 bases from J, with 8 bases between. The CDR3 spells CASSLDRTSDTQYF. Written as DNA, the CDR3 is TGTGCCAGCAGCTTAGACAGAACCTCAGATACGCAGTATTTT.

At least ten counts were recorded for this clonotype. The chain uses TRBV11-1 and TRBJ2-1, with 14 positions matching TRBD2. Losses at the gene ends were 3 bases for V and 0 bases for J; bases not matched to a gene: 13. CDR1 and CDR2 (germline): SGHAT, FQDESV (reference sequence). The CDR3 contains 21 residues. CDR3 sequence (DNA): TGTGCCAGCAGCTTGTTACCGGGACTAGCGGGAGTTGCGAGCTCCTACAATGAGCAGTTCTTC. Encoded protein: CASSLLPGLAGVASSYNEQFF.

CDR3: CASSVGGAGSYEQYF. The CDR3, as DNA: TGTGCCAGCAGCGTAGGTGGTGCAGGGAGCTACGAGCAGTACTTC. This sequence joins TRBV9 and TRBJ2-7; D may correspond to TRBD1 or TRBD2 (5 bases each). Looked up from germline, CDR1 is SGDLS and CDR2 is YYNGEE. Deletions cut 0 bases from V and 3 bases from J, with 13 bases between. CDR3 length: 15 residues. Combining the CDR3 with reference TRBV9 and TRBJ2-7 gives the whole variable domain DSGVTQTPKHLITATGQRVTLRCSPRSGDLSVYWYQQSLDQGLQFLIQYYNGEERAKGNILERFSAQQFPDLHSELNLSSLELGDSALYFCASSVGGAGSYEQYFGPGTRLTVT.

This clonotype has ten or more counts. The rearrangement links TRBV7-2 to TRBJ2-7, with D possibly called TRBD1 or TRBD2 (5 bases each). V lost 3 bases and J lost 3, with 15 bases in between. There are 15 residues in the CDR3. Looked up from germline, CDR1 is SGHTA and CDR2 is FQGNSA. The CDR3 reads CASSLRRDGYYEQYF. CDR3 DNA sequence: TGTGCCAGCAGCTTGAGACGGGACGGATACTACGAGCAGTACTTC.

This clonotype was detected many times. The chain couples TRBV2 to TRBJ2-2, with D possibly being TRBD2 (6 bases). V lost 9 bases and J lost 1, with 6 bases in between. From germline, CDR1 is SNHLY and CDR2 FYNNEI. The CDR3 length is 12 residues. The CDR3 loop reads CARGGNTGELFF. The CDR3 DNA follows: TGTGCCAGGGGAGGGAACACCGGGGAGCTGTTTTTT. The whole variable domain, filled in from reference TRBV2 and TRBJ2-2, reads EPEVTQTPSHQVTQMGQEVILRCVPISNHLYFYWYRQILGQKVEFLVSFYNNEISEKSEIFDDQFSVERPDGSNFTLKIRSTKLEDSAMYFCARGGNTGELFFGEGSRLTVL.

Many counts were recorded for this clonotype. The chain couples TRBV5-1 to TRBJ2-2; tentative D call: TRBD2 (6 bases). The V end was cut by 10 bases, the J end by 3 bases, with 13 bases between. Germline V gene data show CDR1 as SGHRS and CDR2 as YFSETQ. This CDR3 is 13 amino acids long. CDR3 DNA: TGCGCCGGTGGCCCGGGGGACACCGGGGAGCTGTTTTTT. It is translated as CAGGPGDTGELFF.

This clonotype has ten or more counts. The rearrangement uses TRBV29-1 and TRBJ1-3, with D possibly being TRBD1 (6 bases). V lost 6 bases to trimming and J lost 4 bases, with 10 bases between them. From germline, CDR1 is SQVTM and CDR2 ANQGSEA. The CDR3 contains 12 residues. The CDR3 reads CSVTDRGNTIYF. CDR3 bases: TGCAGCGTGACCGACAGGGGAAACACCATATATTTT.

This clonotype was detected ten times or more. CDR3 nucleotides: TGTGCCAGTCGACTAGCGGGGCCCACAGATACGCAGTATTTT. Amino acids: CASRLAGPTDTQYF. V gene TRBV7-9 combines with J gene TRBJ2-3; 11 positions agree with TRBD2. The V and J ends lost 9 bases and 2 bases, in that order; junction bases with no gene match: 4. Per germline, CDR1 SEHNR and CDR2 FQNEAQ (reference sequence). This CDR3 spans 14 amino acids.

A note on this clonotype: One base away lies a much larger clone, so this may be a sequencing read error. This sequence joins TRBV24-1 and TRBJ2-1; D is ambiguous. CDR3 length: 11 residues. Germline V gene sequence: CDR1 KGHDR, CDR2 SFDVKD. CDR3 loop: CTTSIVDEQFF. CDR3 coding DNA: TGTACCACCAGTATAGTGGATGAGCAGTTCTTC.

The J gene is TRBJ1-1, the V gene TRBV20-1; 7 bases match TRBD1. V lost 4 bases, J lost 5 bases, and 10 bases stayed unmatched. Germline assignment: CDR1 DFQATT and CDR2 SNEGSKA (reference sequence). This CDR3 comprises 14 residues. The CDR3 reads CSATRDSVGTEAFF. CDR3 in DNA: TGCAGTGCTACCCGGGACAGTGTGGGTACTGAAGCTTTCTTT.

Concerning this clonotype: This may be a read error, as it is one base from a much larger clone. The CDR3 ends on some other residue instead of the conserved phenylalanine or tryptophan, so this is likely a read error. The chain employs TRBV4-3 and TRBJ2-7, with a possible D match to TRBD2 (5 bases). The CDR3 covers 12 residues. Trimming cost V 1 base and J 8 bases, with 9 bases left between them. CDR1 and CDR2 (germline): LGHNA, YSLEER. The CDR3 is CASSQVEGQQYC. CDR3 DNA: TGCGCCAGCAGCCAAGTAGAGGGCCAGCAGTACTGC.

This clonotype appeared many times. The chain combines TRBV20-1 with TRBJ2-4; D remains unclear. Germline CDR1 is DFQATT and CDR2 is SNEGSKA (reference sequence). CDR3 length equals 12 residues. The V and J ends lost 5 bases and 8 bases respectively, with 13 bases between them. DNA for the CDR3: TGCAGTGCTTCCGTGGGCCCTGACATTCAGTACTTC. This encodes CSASVGPDIQYF.